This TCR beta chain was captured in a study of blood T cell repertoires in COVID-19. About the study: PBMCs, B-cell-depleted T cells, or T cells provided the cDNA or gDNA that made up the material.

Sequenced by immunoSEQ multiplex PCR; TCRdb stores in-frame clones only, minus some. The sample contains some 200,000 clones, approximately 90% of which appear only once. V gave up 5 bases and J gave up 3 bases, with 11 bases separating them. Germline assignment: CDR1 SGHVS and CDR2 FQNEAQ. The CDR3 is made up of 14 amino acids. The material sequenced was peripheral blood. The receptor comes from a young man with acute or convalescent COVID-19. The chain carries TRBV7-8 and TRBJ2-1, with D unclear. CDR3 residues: CASSEESIYNEQFF. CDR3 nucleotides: TGTGCCAGCAGCGAGGAGAGTATCTACAATGAGCAGTTCTTC.